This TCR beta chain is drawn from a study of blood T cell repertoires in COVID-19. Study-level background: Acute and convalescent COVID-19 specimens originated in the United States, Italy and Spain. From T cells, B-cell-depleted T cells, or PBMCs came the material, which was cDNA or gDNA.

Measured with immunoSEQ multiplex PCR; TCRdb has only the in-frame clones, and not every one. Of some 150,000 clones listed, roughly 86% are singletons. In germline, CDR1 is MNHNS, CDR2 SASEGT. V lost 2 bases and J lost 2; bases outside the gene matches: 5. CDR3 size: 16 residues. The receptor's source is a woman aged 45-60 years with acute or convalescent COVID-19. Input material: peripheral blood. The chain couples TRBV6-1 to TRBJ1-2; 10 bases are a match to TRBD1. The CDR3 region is CASSESMGQGNYGYTF. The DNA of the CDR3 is TGTGCCAGCAGTGAAAGTATGGGACAGGGGAACTATGGCTACACCTTC.